A selection of T cell receptor beta chains follows, all from one sample in a study of OX40 agonist ivuxolimab in advanced cancers. Assay used: immunoSEQ multiplex PCR; TCRdb lists only in-frame clones, some missing. The profile covers approximately 38,000 clones, with 65% to 90% appearing a single time and 20% to 25% taken by the ten largest. Sequencing used CD4+ or CD8+ T cells sorted from blood, obtained in a trial of the OX40 agonist ivuxolimab. These receptors all stem from an adult with an advanced solid tumor such as melanoma, head and neck, liver or kidney cancer. Each CDR3 is given with its conserved first and last residue. D genes are given only for firm matches. Size values are once, few and many counts, or a class for expanded clones, and some rows have none.

NA,TRBV13,TRBD1,TRBJ1-2,CASSSTGGRGYGYTF,TGTGCCAGCAGCTCAACAGGGGGCAGGGGGTACGGCTACACCTTC
NA,TRBV28,NA,TRBJ2-2,CASALGQGIYTGELFF,TGTGCCAGCGCCTTGGGGCAGGGGATATACACCGGGGAGCTGTTTTTT
NA,TRBV4-2,NA,TRBJ2-7,CASLASGGGEQYF,TGTGCCAGCCTCGCTTCTGGGGGCGGCGAGCAGTACTTC
NA,TRBV5-6,NA,TRBJ2-7,CASSFRFPGYDEQYF,TGTGCCAGCAGCTTCAGATTTCCAGGGTACGACGAGCAGTACTTC
NA,TRBV4-3,NA,TRBJ1-2,CASSQDRLNYGYTF,TGCGCCAGCAGCCAAGATCGCCTAAACTATGGCTACACCTTC
few,TRBV4-3,NA,TRBJ1-5,CASSQVVSTNQPQHF,TGCGCCAGCAGCCAAGTAGTGTCTACAAATCAGCCCCAGCATTTT
once,TRBV4-1,NA,TRBJ2-1,CASSTRDSYNEQFF,TGCGCCAGCAGCACGCGGGACAGCTACAATGAGCAGTTCTTC
NA,TRBV6-1,TRBD1,TRBJ1-1,CASSEPPGGRNTEAFF,TGTGCCAGCAGTGAACCCCCAGGGGGCAGGAACACTGAAGCTTTCTTT
NA,TRBV13,TRBD1,TRBJ1-4,CASSLAGQPTVRNEKLFF,TGTGCCAGCAGCTTAGCGGGACAGCCAACCGTAAGAAATGAAAAACTGTTTTTT
NA,TRBV13,NA,TRBJ2-3,CASSLENTQYF,TGTGCCAGCAGCTTAGAAAATACGCAGTATTTT